What follows are 12 T cell receptor beta chains derived from one specimen sequenced in a study of shared clonotypes between healthy human individuals. Clones were read by immunoSEQ multiplex PCR, and TCRdb kept only the in-frame ones, dropping some. The sample includes 1.5 million to 1.9 million clones, nearly 99% seen only once; the top ten take around 0.47%. Sequencing was done on a sample of naive CD4+ T cells sorted from blood. Subset in this sample: CD45RA+ positively selected. The receptors shown here come from a man aged 25 to 45 in good health.

The V gene is TRBV28, the J gene TRBJ2-7; D is unclear. Trimming shortened V by 6 bases and J by 2 bases, and 14 bases separated the two germline ends. The CDR3 totals 14 residues. CDR1 and CDR2 (germline): MDHEN, SYDVKM. DNA of the CDR3: TGTGCCAGCAGCCCGGTTAGGATGACCTACGAGCAGTACTTC. Translating gives CASSPVRMTYEQYF. Together with reference TRBV28 and TRBJ2-7, the CDR3 gives the full variable domain: DVKVTQSSRYLVKRTGEKVFLECVQDMDHENMFWYRQDPGLGLRLIYFSYDVKMKEKGDIPEGYSVSREKKERFSLILESASTNQTSMYLCASSPVRMTYEQYFGPGTRLTVT.

The chain uses TRBV4-1 and TRBJ1-4, with 7 bases lining up with TRBD1. CDR1 and CDR2 (germline): MGHRA, YSYEKL. The CDR3 is 12 amino acids. CDR3 protein: CESTGTNEKLFF. The CDR3 DNA sequence: TGCGAGTCGACAGGGACTAATGAAAAACTGTTTTTT.

The J gene is TRBJ1-4, the V gene TRBV5-1; a weak D match, TRBD1 (5 bases). The V end was cut by 5 bases, the J end by 0 bases, with 14 bases between. CDR1 and CDR2 (germline): SGHRS, YFSETQ. This CDR3 region has 16 residues. DNA of the CDR3: TGCGCCAGCAGGTCCCAAGCGGGGGCAACTAATGAAAAACTGTTTTTT. Its translation: CASRSQAGATNEKLFF.

The genes are TRBV29-1 and TRBJ2-7; 9 bases are shared with TRBD1. The CDR3 totals 14 residues. V trimming: 4 bases; J trimming: 0 bases; junction bases outside the gene matches: 4. CDR1 and CDR2 (germline): SQVTM, ANQGSEA. CDR3 coding DNA: TGCAGCGTTGTGGACAGGGGTAGCTCCTACGAGCAGTACTTC. As protein: CSVVDRGSSYEQYF.

This chain links TRBV30 with TRBJ2-7, with D tentatively TRBD2 (5 bases). The germline V gene has CDR1 GTSNPN and CDR2 SVGIG (reference sequence). This CDR3 is built from 14 residues. V lost 2 bases, J lost 7 bases, and 18 bases lay in between. CDR3 loop: CAWSYNAGRSEQYF. Written as DNA, the CDR3 is TGTGCCTGGAGTTATAATGCGGGCAGAAGTGAGCAGTACTTC. Supplemented by reference TRBV30 and TRBJ2-7, the full variable domain reads SQTIHQWPATLVQPVGSPLSLECTVEGTSNPNLYWYRQAAGRGLQLLFYSVGIGQISSEVPQNLSASRPQDRQFILSSKKLLLSDSGFYLCAWSYNAGRSEQYFGPGTRLTVT.

This rearrangement joins TRBV28 to TRBJ1-2; 7 positions match TRBD1. There are 15 residues in the CDR3. Germline V gene data show CDR1 as MDHEN and CDR2 as SYDVKM. With 2 bases clipped from V and 6 bases from J, the junction kept 9 bases outside the gene matches. CDR3 sequence (DNA): TGTGCCAGCAGTTTACCTAGCGGACAGGTAAATGGCTACACCTTC. It is translated as CASSLPSGQVNGYTF.

The rearrangement uses TRBV19 and TRBJ2-1, with D perhaps being TRBD1 or TRBD2 (5 bases each). The germline gives CDR1 LNHDA, CDR2 SQIVND (reference sequence). The V and J ends lost 7 bases and 6 bases respectively, with 13 bases between them. The CDR3 length is 13 residues. The CDR3 region has the DNA TGTGCCAGTACCATAACTGGGACCAATGAGCAGTTCTTC. Residues: CASTITGTNEQFF.

The chain employs TRBV27 and TRBJ2-3, with D possibly TRBD1 on 5 matching bases. The CDR3 runs to 16 residues. V lost 2 bases and J lost 2, with 14 bases in between. The germline V gene has CDR1 MNHEY and CDR2 SMNVEV (reference sequence). Written as DNA, the CDR3 is TGTGCCAGCAGTTTAGGGGTGGGCAGGGTCACAGATACGCAGTATTTT. Amino acid sequence: CASSLGVGRVTDTQYF.

The chain is built from TRBV5-1 and TRBJ2-3, with 11 bases identical to TRBD2. With 4 bases clipped from V and 4 bases from J, the junction kept 5 bases outside the gene matches. From germline, CDR1 is SGHRS and CDR2 YFSETQ. The CDR3 runs 15 residues. Here the CDR3 DNA reads TGCGCCAGCAGCGGACCGGGACTAGCGGCAGATACGCAGTATTTT. It specifies CASSGPGLAADTQYF.

This rearrangement joins TRBV28 to TRBJ2-7; 9 nucleotides agree with TRBD2. This CDR3 is 11 amino acids long. CDR1 and CDR2 (germline): MDHEN, SYDVKM. The J segment lost 6 bases and the V segment lost 10 bases, leaving 4 bases of the junction unmatched. CDR3 nucleotide sequence: TGTGCCACCCAACTAGCGGGCGAGCAGTACTTC. Translation gives CATQLAGEQYF. Supplemented by reference TRBV28 and TRBJ2-7, the full variable domain reads DVKVTQSSRYLVKRTGEKVFLECVQDMDHENMFWYRQDPGLGLRLIYFSYDVKMKEKGDIPEGYSVSREKKERFSLILESASTNQTSMYLCATQLAGEQYFGPGTRLTVT.

The chain is built from TRBV6-1 and TRBJ2-2, with 7 positions matching TRBD1. The CDR3 runs 15 residues. Germline V CDR1 and CDR2: MNHNS, SASEGT. V trimming: 8 bases; J trimming: 0 bases; junction bases outside the gene matches: 6. The CDR3, as DNA: TGTGCCAGCGGATTACAGGGGTCGAACACCGGGGAGCTGTTTTTT. Translating gives CASGLQGSNTGELFF.

The genes are TRBV11-2 and TRBJ2-1; 7 bases fit TRBD2. The germline CDR1 and CDR2 sequences are SGHAT and FQNNGV. The CDR3 is made up of 16 amino acids. J was trimmed by 8 bases and V by 1 base; bases with no gene match: 11. As DNA, the CDR3 is TGTGCCAGCAGCTTAGCGTCTAGCGGAATGTTCGATGAGCAGTTCTTC. Translation gives CASSLASSGMFDEQFF.